This is a list of T cell receptor beta chains from one sample in a study of human T cells and chemical hapten exposure. One entry per CDR3 protein, called by TCRdb with MiXCR from the RACE reads. The sample yields 65,000 to 70,000 distinct CDR3 sequences, 9.5% to 13% seen once. Specimen: whole blood, collected in connection with sensitization to the hapten diphenylcyclopropenone (DPC). The receptors here all came from a woman between 50 and 59 years old with alopecia areata. Some clones in this sample may be carry-over from other donors' samples. CDR3s include the opening cysteine and the closing phenylalanine or tryptophan. Fields, in order: V gene, clone size, J gene, D gene, CDR3 protein, CDR3 DNA. The D gene is left open where the match is weak. A row's size may be missing; if present it is once, few, many or a size class.

>TRBV28|few|TRBJ1-2|-
CASRGGIFTKGYTF
TGTGCCAGCAGGGGGGGGATTTTTACAAAAGGCTACACCTTC
>TRBV5-1|many|TRBJ2-1|-
CASSLVQDNEQFF
TGCGCCAGCAGCTTGGTACAGGACAATGAGCAGTTCTTC
>TRBV15|few|TRBJ2-1|TRBD2
CATSQRWTSGSDEQFF
TGTGCCACCAGCCAACGATGGACTAGCGGGAGTGATGAGCAGTTCTTC
>TRBV4-3|many|TRBJ2-3|-
CASSQERGGADTQYF
TGCGCCAGCAGCCAAGAAAGGGGCGGGGCGGATACGCAGTATTTT
>TRBV7-6|many|TRBJ1-1|-
CASSLGGSLNTEAFF
TGTGCCAGCAGCTTAGGGGGATCTTTGAACACTGAAGCTTTCTTT
>TRBV5-1|-|TRBJ1-3|-
CASSLVSSGNTIYF
TGCGCCAGCAGCTTGGTGAGCTCTGGAAACACCATATATTTT
>TRBV20-1|large|TRBJ2-5|TRBD2
CSASAQPGLAGGGRAETQYF
TGCAGTGCTAGTGCCCAGCCGGGACTAGCGGGAGGAGGACGAGCAGAGACCCAGTACTTC
>TRBV7-2|-|TRBJ2-1|-
CASSSPGGSYNEQFF
TGTGCCAGCAGCTCGCCCGGGGGTTCCTACAATGAGCAGTTCTTC
>TRBV20-1|few|TRBJ2-7|TRBD1
CSASGTELSYEQYF
TGCAGTGCTTCCGGGACAGAGCTTTCCTACGAGCAGTACTTC
>TRBV19|many|TRBJ2-7|-
CASSMGSGRFGEQYF
TGTGCCAGTAGTATGGGTTCCGGTCGGTTCGGCGAGCAGTACTTC
>TRBV7-3|many|TRBJ1-5|-
CASSLKGGQPQHF
TGTGCCAGCAGCTTAAAGGGGGGGCAGCCCCAGCATTTT
>TRBV12-3/TRBV12-4|many|TRBJ1-1|-
CASSLATTVEAFF
TGTGCCAGCAGTTTAGCGACAACAGTTGAAGCTTTCTTT
>TRBV7-6|many|TRBJ1-5|-
CASSSETALVGNQPQHF
TGTGCCAGCAGCTCGGAGACAGCTTTGGTTGGTAATCAGCCCCAGCATTTT
>TRBV18|many|TRBJ1-1|-
CASSPPSRRQNTEAFF
TGTGCCAGCTCACCACCTTCCCGCAGGCAGAACACTGAAGCTTTCTTT
>TRBV18|many|TRBJ2-1|TRBD2
CASSPPIVAGGAEQFF
TGTGCCAGCTCACCACCTATCGTCGCGGGAGGAGCTGAGCAGTTCTTC
>TRBV10-3|few|TRBJ1-3|-
CATVGAVRNTIYF
TGTGCCACCGTGGGGGCCGTCAGAAACACCATATATTTT
>TRBV20-1|few|TRBJ1-6|-
CSAVRARNSPLHF
TGCAGTGCTGTCAGGGCGCGAAATTCACCCCTCCACTTT
>TRBV7-8|many|TRBJ2-1|-
CASSPHEVRMSSSYNEQFF
TGTGCCAGCAGCCCCCATGAAGTCAGGATGTCCAGCTCCTACAATGAGCAGTTCTTC
>TRBV6-1|-|TRBJ1-1|-
CASSRAATNTEAFF
TGTGCCAGCAGTAGAGCAGCCACTAACACTGAAGCTTTCTTT
>TRBV27|many|TRBJ1-2|-
CASSPADSRGYTF
TGTGCCAGCAGTCCGGCCGACTCGCGAGGCTACACCTTC
>TRBV10-3|-|TRBJ2-7|-
CAIRNQDEQYF
TGTGCCATCCGCAACCAGGACGAGCAGTACTTC
>TRBV27|many|TRBJ2-4|-
CASSLQGLTKNIQYF
TGTGCCAGCAGTTTACAGGGGTTGACCAAAAACATTCAGTACTTC
>TRBV27|-|TRBJ2-7|TRBD2
CASSLVRSSGGDSYEQYF
TGTGCCAGCAGTTTGGTCCGGTCTAGCGGGGGCGACTCCTACGAGCAGTACTTC
>TRBV12-3/TRBV12-4|-|TRBJ1-1|-
CASSSISPEAFF
TGTGCCAGCAGCTCCATATCACCTGAAGCTTTCTTT
>TRBV3-1|-|TRBJ1-1|-
CASSQDGPTHAFF
TGTGCCAGCAGCCAAGATGGGCCCACCCACGCTTTCTTT
>TRBV6-6|few|TRBJ2-4|TRBD1
CASSHRGLTGNIQYF
TGTGCCAGCAGCCACAGGGGGTTAACGGGAAACATTCAGTACTTC
>TRBV28|many|TRBJ2-2|-
CASSLAVGRVGELFF
TGTGCCAGCAGTTTAGCAGTTGGCAGGGTTGGGGAGCTGTTTTTT
>TRBV7-3|-|TRBJ1-2|TRBD1
CASSATGERGYTF
TGTGCCAGCAGCGCGACAGGGGAACGTGGCTACACCTTC
>TRBV12-3/TRBV12-4|many|TRBJ1-1|TRBD1
CASSPLDRVPEAFF
TGTGCCAGCAGTCCTCTAGACAGGGTACCTGAAGCTTTCTTT
>TRBV2|many|TRBJ2-1|TRBD2
CASRDPRLAGGPNEQFF
TGTGCCAGCAGGGACCCTCGACTAGCGGGAGGGCCCAATGAGCAGTTCTTC
>TRBV9|few|TRBJ2-3|-
CASSVASTDTQYF
TGTGCCAGCAGCGTAGCCTCCACAGATACGCAGTATTTT
>TRBV2|-|TRBJ1-4|TRBD1
CASSFDRGSEKLFF
TGTGCCAGCAGCTTCGACAGGGGGAGTGAAAAACTGTTTTTT
>TRBV7-7|-|TRBJ1-1|-
CASTLLHPEDIPRRRTEAFF
TGTGCTAGCACCCTGCTTCACCCTGAAGACATCCCCCGGCGCCGGACTGAAGCTTTCTTT
>TRBV4-3|few|TRBJ2-7|TRBD1
CASSQGLPGQGRYEQYF
TGCGCCAGCAGCCAAGGACTCCCGGGACAGGGGAGGTACGAGCAGTACTTC
>TRBV7-8|few|TRBJ1-1|-
CASSFRENVEAFF
TGTGCCAGCAGCTTCCGGGAGAATGTGGAAGCTTTCTTT
>TRBV10-1|-|TRBJ2-2|-
CASSESGTGNTGELFF
TGCGCCAGCAGTGAGTCTGGGACCGGGAACACCGGGGAGCTGTTTTTT
>TRBV20-1|few|TRBJ1-6|-
CSPFLGGRNSPLHF
TGCAGTCCATTCTTGGGAGGAAGGAATTCACCCCTCCACTTT
>TRBV18|-|TRBJ2-7|-
CASSREDGDGPYEQYF
TGTGCCAGCTCACGTGAGGACGGGGACGGCCCCTACGAGCAGTACTTC
>TRBV18|many|TRBJ1-6|-
CASSPQQGNSPLHF
TGTGCCAGCTCACCCCAGCAGGGTAATTCACCCCTCCACTTT
>TRBV20-1|-|TRBJ1-6|-
CSARQGRTYNSPLHF
TGCAGTGCTAGGCAAGGACGGACCTATAATTCACCCCTCCACTTT
>TRBV6-1|many|TRBJ2-1|TRBD2
CASSGTSGGRSYNEQFF
TGTGCCAGCAGTGGGACTAGCGGGGGCCGGTCCTACAATGAGCAGTTCTTC
>TRBV5-1|few|TRBJ1-1|TRBD1
CASMTGSNTEAFF
TGCGCCAGCATGACAGGGTCGAACACTGAAGCTTTCTTT
>TRBV10-2|medium-sized|TRBJ2-6|-
CASRAQELGSSGANVLTF
TGCGCCAGCAGGGCCCAGGAATTGGGGAGCTCTGGGGCCAACGTCCTGACTTTC
>TRBV2|-|TRBJ1-2|-
CASSEEGTVYGYTF
TGTGCCAGCAGTGAAGAGGGGACGGTCTATGGCTACACCTTC
>TRBV6-6|-|TRBJ1-3|-
CASSARPEGTIYF
TGTGCCAGCAGTGCCCGACCTGAGGGCACCATATATTTT
>TRBV20-1|few|TRBJ1-1|-
CSAREGLNTEAFF
TGCAGTGCTAGGGAGGGATTAAACACTGAAGCTTTCTTT
>TRBV6-6|many|TRBJ1-5|-
CASSVGVGRRGSGNQPQHF
TGTGCCAGCAGTGTCGGAGTGGGCAGAAGGGGTTCTGGCAATCAGCCCCAGCATTTT
>TRBV20-1|few|TRBJ1-1|-
CSARDPGTEAFF
TGCAGTGCTAGAGATCCGGGCACTGAAGCTTTCTTT
>TRBV27|few|TRBJ1-5|-
CASSLYPGTAKKQPQHF
TGTGCCAGCAGTCTGTACCCCGGGACGGCGAAAAAGCAGCCCCAGCATTTT
>TRBV5-1|-|TRBJ2-2|TRBD1
CASSLVQGANTGELFF
TGCGCCAGCAGCTTGGTTCAGGGGGCCAACACCGGGGAGCTGTTTTTT